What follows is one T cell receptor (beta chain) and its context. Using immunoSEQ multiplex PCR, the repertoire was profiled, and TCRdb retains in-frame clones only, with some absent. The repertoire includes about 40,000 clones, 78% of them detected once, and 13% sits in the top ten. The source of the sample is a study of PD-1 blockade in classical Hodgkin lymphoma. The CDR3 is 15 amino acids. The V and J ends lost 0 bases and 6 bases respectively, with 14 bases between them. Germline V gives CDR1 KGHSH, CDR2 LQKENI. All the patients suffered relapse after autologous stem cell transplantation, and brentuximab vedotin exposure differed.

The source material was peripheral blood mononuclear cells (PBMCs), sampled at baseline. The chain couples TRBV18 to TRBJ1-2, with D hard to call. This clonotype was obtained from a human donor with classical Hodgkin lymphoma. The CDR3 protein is CASSPPSASYHGYTF. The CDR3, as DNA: TGTGCCAGCTCACCACCGAGTGCAAGCTACCATGGCTACACCTTC.